The 23 T cell receptor beta chains listed next were all sequenced from one sample in a study of CD8+CD57+ T cells in acquired aplastic anemia. The use of genomic DNA as template underpinned the TCR beta VDJ and CDR3 profiling. TCRdb fed the reads into MiXCR, producing one record per CDR3 protein. The sample has roughly 130,000 distinct CDR3 sequences; about 48% are singletons. Sequencing input: sorted CD4+, CD8+, or CD8+CD57+ T cells (not recorded which) from PBMCs. All receptors derive from a human donor in good health, serving as a control.

This clonotype was counted many times. The chain is built from TRBV4-3 and TRBJ2-1; 14 nucleotides match TRBD2. The CDR3 extends over 15 amino acids. The V segment lost 3 bases and the J segment 5 bases; nucleotides outside the gene matches: 0. In germline, CDR1 is LGHNA, CDR2 YSLEER. The CDR3 DNA sequence: TGCGCCAGCAGCCAGGGACTAGCGGGAGACAATGAGCAGTTCTTC. Translated, it gives CASSQGLAGDNEQFF.

This clonotype was observed a handful of times. One base away lies a much larger clone, so this may be a sequencing read error. The chain links TRBV20-1 to TRBJ1-2, with a weak D call TRBD1 (5 bases). CDR1 is DFQATT and CDR2 is SNEGSKA in the germline V gene (reference sequence). The CDR3 is made up of 19 amino acids. Trimming stripped 1 base from V and 5 bases from J, with 29 bases between. CDR3 protein: CSARGTTGRSRDGPYGYTF. The CDR3 nucleotides are TGCAGTGCTAGAGGTACAACAGGAAGGAGCCGGGATGGACCTTATGGCTACACCTTC.

This clonotype has a handful of counts. CDR3: CASSYGQGWSPLHF. The CDR3 nucleotides are TGTGCCAGCAGCTACGGACAGGGGTGGTCACCCCTCCACTTT. The chain carries TRBV7-9 and TRBJ1-6, with 9 bases matching TRBD1. Germline values: CDR1 SEHNR, CDR2 FQNEAQ (reference sequence). The CDR3 spans 14 residues. With V trimmed by 4 bases and J by 10 bases, 5 bases remained unmatched. The full variable domain, its missing parts supplied by reference TRBV7-9 and TRBJ1-6, is DTGVSQNPRHKITKRGQNVTFRCDPISEHNRLYWYRQTLGQGPEFLTYFQNEAQLEKSRLLSDRFSAERPKGSFSTLEIQRTEQGDSAMYLCASSYGQGWSPLHFGNGTRLTVT.

This clonotype was detected many times. In DNA form, the CDR3 reads TGTGCCAGCAGCCAGGGGCAGTTAAACTATAATTCACCCCTCCACTTT. Translation: CASSQGQLNYNSPLHF. V is TRBV7-2 and J is TRBJ1-6; D may be TRBD1 (6 bases). CDR3 length: 16 residues. Per the germline V gene, CDR1 is SGHTA and CDR2 is FQGNSA. Trimming cost V 5 bases and J 3 bases, with 14 bases left between them.

CDR3 residues: CASSPLHFGGTLHF. The CDR3 DNA is TGCGCCAGCAGTCCACTTCATTTCGGTGGTACCCTCCACTTT. This rearrangement joins TRBV10-1 to TRBJ1-6; D unresolved. This CDR3 spans 14 amino acids. Germline V gene data show CDR1 as WNHNN and CDR2 as SYGVQD (reference sequence). V lost 5 bases and J lost 14, with 19 bases in between.

This clonotype was seen ten or more times. This sequence joins TRBV6-2 or TRBV6-3 and TRBJ1-1, with TRBD1 identical over 9 bases. V gave up 7 bases and J gave up 5 bases; unmatched junction bases: 5. There are 13 residues in the CDR3. CDR1 is MNHEY, CDR2 SVGEGT, per germline. CDR3 DNA sequence: TGTGCCAGCAAGGGACAGGGAAAAACTGAAGCTTTCTTT. Protein product: CASKGQGKTEAFF.

V and J are TRBV24-1 and TRBJ1-5; possible D gene TRBD1, 6 bases. Germline V gene data show CDR1 as KGHDR and CDR2 as SFDVKD. This CDR3 contains 16 residues. Deletions cut 3 bases from V and 3 bases from J, with 14 bases between. CDR3 sequence (DNA): TGTGCCACCAGTGATACTGGGACACTGGACAATCAGCCCCAGCATTTT. This gives the protein CATSDTGTLDNQPQHF.

This rearrangement joins TRBV19 to TRBJ1-1, with D possibly TRBD1 on 5 matching bases. V lost 3 bases and J 1 base, leaving 12 bases between the germline ends. Germline V gene sequence: CDR1 LNHDA, CDR2 SQIVND (reference sequence). The CDR3 totals 15 residues. DNA of the CDR3: TGTGCCAGTAGTATCAGCGGGACGGCGAACACTGAAGCTTTCTTT. Translation: CASSISGTANTEAFF.

This clonotype was seen repeatedly, ten times or more. The V gene is TRBV10-3, the J gene TRBJ2-3, with 9 bases matching TRBD2. V shed 8 bases and J 5 bases; nucleotides not matched to a gene: 11. CDR1 is ENHRY and CDR2 is SYGVKD in the germline V gene. The CDR3 is made up of 15 amino acids. The CDR3: CAIVRLAGPVDTQYF. The CDR3 DNA reads TGTGCCATCGTACGGCTAGCGGGGCCCGTAGATACGCAGTATTTT.

V usage is TRBV25-1 and J usage is TRBJ2-7, with 7 positions matching TRBD1. Trimming took 5 bases from V and 5 from J; bases not matched to a gene: 18. Looked up from germline, CDR1 is MGHDK and CDR2 is SYGVNS. CDR3 length equals 17 residues. The CDR3 reads CASSYTPRTGPLNEQYF. In DNA, the CDR3 is TGTGCCAGCAGTTACACACCCAGGACAGGTCCCTTGAACGAGCAGTACTTC.

The chain uses TRBV10-3 and TRBJ1-3; D is unresolved. Trimming pared 7 bases from V and 2 bases from J, leaving 6 bases between. The CDR3 is 12 residues long. Germline CDR1 ENHRY, CDR2 SYGVKD. The CDR3 DNA reads as TGTGCCATCAAGGAAGCTGGAAACACCATATATTTT. Translating gives CAIKEAGNTIYF.

This clonotype was seen a single time. The rearrangement links TRBV19 to TRBJ2-5; 9 positions match TRBD2. Trimming took 6 bases from V and 5 from J; bases not matched to a gene: 10. The CDR3 has 15 residues. Per the germline V gene, CDR1 is LNHDA and CDR2 is SQIVND (reference sequence). CDR3: CASRAGLATRETQYF. CDR3 in DNA: TGTGCCAGTAGGGCGGGACTAGCTACACGGGAGACCCAGTACTTC.

This clonotype was found many times. The chain carries TRBV5-6 and TRBJ1-2; D is ambiguous. This CDR3 has 14 amino acids. V was cut by 5 bases and J by 6 bases, with 17 bases left in between. From germline, CDR1 is SGHDT and CDR2 YYEEEE. As DNA, the CDR3 is TGTGCCAGCAGGCGGAGGTCCGCTCAGCATGGCTACACCTTC. Translation: CASRRRSAQHGYTF.

In its sample, this clonotype is medium-sized (0.01 to 0.1%). This chain uses TRBV2 with TRBJ1-5; D remains unclear. V was cut by 5 bases and J by 10 bases, with 15 bases left in between. The germline V gene encodes CDR1 SNHLY and CDR2 FYNNEI. The CDR3 has 13 amino acids. The CDR3 is CASSTSGPGPQHF. As DNA, the CDR3 is TGTGCCAGCAGTACATCAGGTCCAGGACCCCAGCATTTT.

This clonotype came up many times. This chain connects TRBV19 to TRBJ2-2; TRBD2 is a possible D gene (7 bases). Between the trimmed V and J ends, which lost 7 bases and 4 bases, there was a span of 19 bases. The CDR3 runs to 16 residues. CDR1 LNHDA and CDR2 SQIVND come from the germline V gene (reference sequence). The CDR3 is CASKGGGRFSTGELFF. In DNA, the CDR3 is TGTGCCAGTAAAGGGGGGGGGCGGTTCAGCACCGGGGAGCTGTTTTTT.

The chain carries TRBV25-1 and TRBJ2-5; 7 positions agree with TRBD1. The CDR3 is 14 amino acids. Germline CDR1 reads MGHDK; CDR2 reads SYGVNS. With 4 bases clipped from V and 4 bases from J, the junction kept 6 bases outside the gene matches. Here the CDR3 reads CASSATGARETQYF. CDR3 in DNA: TGTGCCAGCAGTGCTACAGGGGCCCGAGAGACCCAGTACTTC. The full variable domain, with the rest looked up from reference TRBV25-1 and TRBJ2-5, is EADIYQTPRYLVIGTGKKITLECSQTMGHDKMYWYQQDPGMELHLIHYSYGVNSTEKGDLSSESTVSRIRTEHFPLTLESARPSHTSQYLCASSATGARETQYFGPGTRLLVL.

The V and J genes are TRBV5-1 and TRBJ1-2; no reliable D call. This CDR3 comprises 13 residues. V gave up 4 bases and J gave up 3 bases, with 10 bases separating them. The germline CDR1 and CDR2 sequences are SGHRS and YFSETQ. CDR3 nucleotide sequence: TGCGCCAGCAGCCGATTTCAGGACTATGGCTACACCTTC. The encoded protein is CASSRFQDYGYTF.

This clonotype was picked up many times. This chain joins TRBV5-1 and TRBJ1-2, with 9 bases aligning to TRBD1. Germline assignment: CDR1 SGHRS and CDR2 YFSETQ. CDR3 size: 17 residues. J was trimmed by 2 bases and V by 5 bases; bases with no gene match: 13. CDR3 residues: CASRLGLGQGPNYGYTF. In DNA, the CDR3 is TGCGCCAGCAGGCTGGGATTGGGACAGGGTCCAAACTATGGCTACACCTTC.

As for this clonotype: This CDR3 is missing its conserved last phenylalanine or tryptophan, likely due to a read error. The chain uses TRBV6-1 and TRBJ2-3, with D possibly called TRBD1 or TRBD2 (7 bases each). Germline V gene sequence: CDR1 MNHNS, CDR2 SASEGT. V shed 6 bases and J shed 0 bases, with 16 bases lying between them. The CDR3 is 16 residues long. CDR3 DNA: TGTGCCAGCAGCCCGCGACAGGGAGGGAGCACAGATACGCAGTATTCT. As protein: CASSPRQGGSTDTQYS.

V usage is TRBV7-2 and J usage is TRBJ2-5, with D hard to call. The length of the CDR3 is 13 residues. Germline V gives CDR1 SGHTA, CDR2 FQGNSA. V lost 4 bases, J lost 5 bases, and 11 bases lay in between. This CDR3 reads CASSSHSSETQYF. The CDR3, as DNA: TGTGCCAGCAGCTCCCACTCCTCCGAGACCCAGTACTTC.

The chain is built from TRBV9 and TRBJ1-4; no firm D call. There are 11 residues in the CDR3. Germline V gene sequence: CDR1 SGDLS, CDR2 YYNGEE. The V end lost 4 bases, the J end lost 11 bases, and 9 bases lay between the germline ends. The DNA for the CDR3 is TGTGCCAGCAGCCTCCAGGACAAACTGTTTTTT. Translated: CASSLQDKLFF.

The chain employs TRBV3-1 and TRBJ1-6, with 11 bases that match TRBD1. From germline, CDR1 is LGHDT and CDR2 YNNKEL (reference sequence). This CDR3 is built from 16 residues. The V and J ends lost 1 base and 7 bases, in that order; junction bases with no gene match: 3. CDR3 coding DNA: TGTGCCAGCAGCCAAGGGACAGGGGGCACCAATTCACCCCTCCACTTT. Translated, it gives CASSQGTGGTNSPLHF.

This clonotype was recorded at least ten times. This chain links TRBV7-2 with TRBJ1-2; 10 positions agree with TRBD1. V gave up 1 base and J gave up 7 bases; unmatched junction bases: 9. This CDR3 comprises 16 residues. Germline CDR1 reads SGHTA; CDR2 reads FQGNSA. DNA of the CDR3: TGTGCCAGCAGCTTAGGGGGACAGGGGCGAAGGGGTGGCTACACCTTC. It encodes CASSLGGQGRRGGYTF.